This TCR beta chain is from a study of control samples from healthy donors and cancer patients. Sequenced by immunoSEQ multiplex PCR; TCRdb stores in-frame clones only, minus some. Among 60,000 to 65,000 clones, almost 85% were seen once, and the ten largest hold roughly 5.5%. Sequencing was performed on blood. The receptor was derived from a middle-aged man in good health.

The DNA for the CDR3 is TGTGCCAGTAGTAGGTTGGGATACGAGCAGTACTTC. It encodes CASSRLGYEQYF. This sequence joins TRBV19 and TRBJ2-7; D remains ambiguous. Trimming removed 4 bases from V and 4 bases from J, with 8 bases in between. This CDR3 contains 12 residues. Germline V gene sequence: CDR1 LNHDA, CDR2 SQIVND (reference sequence).